This record covers a single T cell receptor beta chain. Its specificity is not known. The sample is drawn from a study of blood T cell dynamics during melanoma immunotherapy. Study-level results: Clones driving repertoire changes may be melanoma-specific or general immune activation.

Trimming removed 6 bases from V and 3 bases from J, with 9 bases in between. There are 13 residues in the CDR3. Germline values: CDR1 MNHNY, CDR2 SVGAGI (reference sequence). Time point specified: week 3, after first cycle of checkpoint inhibitor. Samples come from before therapy and from week 3 after the first blockade cycle. Apart from a couple of fast progressors, RECIST 1.1 response was judged 12 weeks post-infusion. Patients had no prior systemic cancer treatment, immunosuppressants or other active cancers. Sequencing was performed with immunoSEQ multiplex PCR; in TCRdb, only in-frame clones are kept and a portion is missing. There are 15,000 or so clones in the sample; around nine tenths occur only once, and roughly 7.1% lies in the top ten.

The V gene is TRBV6-6, the J gene TRBJ1-3; the D is unclear. The receptor was derived from a human donor with melanoma. The source material was blood, sampled from a patient treated with checkpoint blockade. CDR3 in amino acids: CASRAWGGNTIYF. As DNA, the CDR3 is TGTGCCAGCAGGGCATGGGGTGGAAACACCATATATTTT.